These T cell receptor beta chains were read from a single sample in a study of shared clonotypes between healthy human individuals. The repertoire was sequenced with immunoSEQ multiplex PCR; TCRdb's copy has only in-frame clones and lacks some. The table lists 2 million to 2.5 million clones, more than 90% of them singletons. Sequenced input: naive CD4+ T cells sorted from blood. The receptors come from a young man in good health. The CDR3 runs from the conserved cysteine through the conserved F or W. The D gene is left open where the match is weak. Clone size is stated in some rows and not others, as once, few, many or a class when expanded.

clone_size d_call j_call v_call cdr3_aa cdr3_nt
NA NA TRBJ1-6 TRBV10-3 CAISEGLSPLHF TGTGCCATCAGTGAGGGACTGTCACCCCTCCACTTT
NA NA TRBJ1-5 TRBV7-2 CASSFRGNQPQHF TGTGCCAGCAGCTTCAGAGGGAATCAGCCCCAGCATTTT
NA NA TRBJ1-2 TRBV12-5 CASGRPTDGYTF TGTGCTAGTGGTCGCCCAACGGATGGCTACACCTTC
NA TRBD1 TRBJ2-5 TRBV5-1 CASSLGQGYQETQYF TGCGCCAGCAGCCTAGGACAGGGGTACCAAGAGACCCAGTACTTC
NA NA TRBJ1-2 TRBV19 CASSTTGPYGYTF TGTGCCAGTAGTACTACAGGGCCCTATGGCTACACCTTC
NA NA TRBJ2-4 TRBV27 CASSPLVGAKNIQYF TGTGCCAGCAGTCCCCTAGTAGGGGCCAAAAACATTCAGTACTTC
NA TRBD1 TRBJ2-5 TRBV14 CASSHSGTGSVKTQYF TGTGCCAGCAGCCATTCCGGGACAGGGTCTGTAAAGACCCAGTACTTC
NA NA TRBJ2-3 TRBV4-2 CASSQEGAPTSTDTQYF TGTGCCAGCAGCCAAGAAGGCGCCCCAACTTCCACAGATACGCAGTATTTT
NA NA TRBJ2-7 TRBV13 CASSLVGTSAGEQYF TGTGCCAGCAGCTTAGTCGGTACGAGCGCTGGCGAGCAGTACTTC
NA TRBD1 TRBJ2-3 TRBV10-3 CAISEGRGPDTQYF TGTGCCATCAGTGAGGGTAGGGGGCCAGATACGCAGTATTTT
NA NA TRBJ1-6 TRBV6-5 CASRGQDYNSPLHF TGTGCCAGCAGGGGACAAGACTATAATTCACCCCTCCACTTT
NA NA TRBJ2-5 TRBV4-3 CASSQDLLGYETQYF TGCGCCAGCAGCCAAGATCTTCTAGGGTACGAGACCCAGTACTTC
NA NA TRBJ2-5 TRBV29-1 CSVGGQLNAQYF TGCAGCGTGGGGGGACAGCTAAATGCCCAGTACTTC
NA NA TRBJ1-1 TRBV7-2 CASSLHGVLNTEAFF TGTGCCAGCAGCTTACACGGGGTATTGAACACTGAAGCTTTCTTT
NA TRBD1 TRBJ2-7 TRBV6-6 CASTPGQGTYEQYF TGTGCCAGCACCCCGGGACAGGGGACGTACGAGCAGTACTTC
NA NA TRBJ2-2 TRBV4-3 CASSQERGSGNTGELFF TGCGCCAGCAGCCAAGAAAGGGGTAGCGGGAACACCGGGGAGCTGTTTTTT
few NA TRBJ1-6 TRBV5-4 CASSSVGGSPLHF TGTGCCAGCAGCTCGGTCGGGGGTTCACCCCTCCACTTT
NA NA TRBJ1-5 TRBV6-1 CASSGKGGYSNQPQHF TGTGCCAGCAGTGGGAAGGGGGGGTATAGCAATCAGCCCCAGCATTTT
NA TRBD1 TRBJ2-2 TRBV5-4 CASSLAGGTGELFF TGTGCCAGCAGCTTGGCAGGGGGCACCGGGGAGCTGTTTTTT
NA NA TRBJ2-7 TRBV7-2 CASSPRGGGYEQYF TGTGCCAGCAGCCCCAGAGGGGGGGGCTACGAGCAGTACTTC
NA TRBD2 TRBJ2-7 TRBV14 CASSFSGGEQYF TGTGCCAGCAGCTTTAGCGGGGGCGAGCAGTACTTC
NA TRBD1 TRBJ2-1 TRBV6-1 CASSEQGAHNEQFF TGTGCCAGCAGTGAACAGGGGGCCCACAATGAGCAGTTCTTC
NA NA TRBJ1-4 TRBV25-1 CASSATRTGANEKLFF TGTGCCAGCAGTGCGACCCGTACCGGAGCTAATGAAAAACTGTTTTTT
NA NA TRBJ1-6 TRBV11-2 CASSSPSVSSYNSPLHF TGTGCCAGCAGCTCCCCCAGTGTGAGCTCCTATAATTCACCCCTCCACTTT
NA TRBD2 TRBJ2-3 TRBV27 CASSPRAGTTDTQYF TGTGCCAGCAGCCCACGAGCGGGAACCACAGATACGCAGTATTTT
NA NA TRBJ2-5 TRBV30 CAWSQGETQYF TGTGCCTGGAGTCAAGGAGAGACCCAGTACTTC
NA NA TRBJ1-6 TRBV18 CASSPVPNSPLHF TGTGCCAGCTCACCAGTTCCTAATTCACCCCTCCACTTT
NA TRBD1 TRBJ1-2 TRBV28 CASSLARGEYGYTF TGTGCCAGCAGTTTAGCCAGGGGGGAGTATGGCTACACCTTC
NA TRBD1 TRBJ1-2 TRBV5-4 CASSLKLHTGGAGGYTF TGTGCCAGCAGCTTGAAACTTCACACAGGGGGCGCAGGCGGCTACACCTTC
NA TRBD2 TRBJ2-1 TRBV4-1 CASSQDLAGGGVYEQFF TGCGCCAGCAGCCAAGATTTAGCTGGCGGGGGGGTCTATGAGCAGTTCTTC
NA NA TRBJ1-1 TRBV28 CASSERDTEAFF TGTGCCAGCAGTGAAAGGGACACTGAAGCTTTCTTT
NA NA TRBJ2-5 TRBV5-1 CASTDLVGSGETQYF TGCGCCAGCACCGACCTGGTGGGGAGCGGGGAGACCCAGTACTTC
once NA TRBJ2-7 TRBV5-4 CASSPAGAGSNYEQYF TGTGCCAGCAGCCCGGCTGGGGCCGGCAGCAACTACGAGCAGTACTTC